This T cell receptor beta chain was captured by sequencing in a study of blood T cell repertoires in COVID-19. Study context: PBMCs, B-cell-depleted T cells, or T cells provided the cDNA or gDNA that made up the material.

Libraries were prepared by immunoSEQ multiplex PCR; TCRdb keeps only in-frame clonotypes and omits some of them. The table records some 50,000 clones, roughly 88% of them present only once. Germline V gives CDR1 MGHRA, CDR2 YSYEKL. This CDR3 comprises 15 residues. With V trimmed by 1 base and J by 3 bases, 4 bases remained unmatched. This receptor was taken from a human donor in a cohort sampled during active COVID-19. The chain carries TRBV4-1 and TRBJ2-3; 7 positions agree with TRBD2. The specimen was peripheral blood. CDR3 protein: CASSQGVGGTDTQYF. Written as DNA, the CDR3 is TGCGCCAGCAGCCAAGGGGTGGGGGGGACAGATACGCAGTATTTT.